This T cell receptor beta chain was identified in a study of shared clonotypes between healthy human individuals. About the study: Donors were a couple of women and a few men aged 18 to 49. CD4 naive and memory got three plates each, CD8 naive two, CD8 memory one.

Study-wide results and caveats: When compared with the clonotypes that were shared by all four sorted-subset donors, the non-shared clonotypes turned out to have lower generation probabilities.

Of note for this clone: Its specificity is not known.

The repertoire was sequenced with immunoSEQ multiplex PCR; TCRdb's copy has only in-frame clones and lacks some. The data hold 1 million to 1.2 million clones, with 60% to 80% observed a single time. Trimming cost V 0 bases and J 0 bases, with 8 bases left between them. The CDR3 consists of 15 residues. CDR1 and CDR2 (germline): MNHEY, SVGAGI. The investigators split CD4+ cells into a CD45RA+ naive subset and a CD45RA-negative memory subset. The chain has TRBV6-5 and TRBJ1-1; D remains ambiguous. This clonotype originated in a man aged 18 to 29 in good health. Some clones in this sample may be carry-over from other donors' samples. Sequenced material: memory CD4+ T cells from PBMCs. Subset described: CD45RA-negative fraction. The CDR3 region has the DNA TGTGCCAGCAGTTACTCGGCAGCTCTGAACACTGAAGCTTTCTTT. Translation gives CASSYSAALNTEAFF.